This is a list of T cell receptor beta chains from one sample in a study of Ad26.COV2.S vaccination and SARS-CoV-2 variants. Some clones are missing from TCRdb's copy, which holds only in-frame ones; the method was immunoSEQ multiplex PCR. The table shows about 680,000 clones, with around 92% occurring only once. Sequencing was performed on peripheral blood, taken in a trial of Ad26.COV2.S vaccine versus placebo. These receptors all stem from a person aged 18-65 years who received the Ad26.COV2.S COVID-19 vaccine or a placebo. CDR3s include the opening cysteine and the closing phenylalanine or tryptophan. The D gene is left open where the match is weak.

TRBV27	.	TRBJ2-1	TGTGCCAGCAGTTTATCCCCGGGGGCAGCCTACAATGAGCAGTTCTTC	CASSLSPGAAYNEQFF
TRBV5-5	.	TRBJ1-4	TGTGCCAGCAGCGCGGTAGGGCAGGGAGATGAAAAACTGTTTTTT	CASSAVGQGDEKLFF
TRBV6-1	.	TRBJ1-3	TGTGCCAGCAGTGAATACGCAGAAGGCACCATATATTTT	CASSEYAEGTIYF
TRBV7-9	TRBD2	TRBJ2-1	TGTGCCAGCAGCCCGACGGCGGGAGGATATGAGCAGTTCTTC	CASSPTAGGYEQFF
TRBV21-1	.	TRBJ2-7	TGTGCCAGCAGGGCAGGATTACACTACGAGCAGTACTTC	CASRAGLHYEQYF
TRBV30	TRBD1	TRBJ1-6	TGTGCCTGGAGTCCCCGTTCAGGGGGTTCACCCCTCCACTTT	CAWSPRSGGSPLHF
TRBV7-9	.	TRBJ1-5	TGTGCCAGCAGCTTAGCGTTTGGGCAGCCCCAGCATTTT	CASSLAFGQPQHF
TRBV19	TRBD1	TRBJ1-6	TGTGCCAGTAGTATCTTGACAGGGGATTCACCCCTCCACTTT	CASSILTGDSPLHF
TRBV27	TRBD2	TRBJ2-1	TGTGCCAGCACCCGGACTAGCGGGAGGGGTTTGGATGAGCAGTTCTTC	CASTRTSGRGLDEQFF
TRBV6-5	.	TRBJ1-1	TGTGCCAGCAGTCCACGGGTGAACACTGAAGCTTTCTTT	CASSPRVNTEAFF
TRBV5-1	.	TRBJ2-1	TGCGCCAGCAGTCCGGGATCTTACAATGAGCAGTTCTTC	CASSPGSYNEQFF
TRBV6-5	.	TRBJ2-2	TGTGCCAGCACCGAAAGGGGAGGGGGGAAAGTTTTT	CASTERGGGKVF
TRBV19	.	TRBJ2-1	TGTGCCAGTAGTATTCTCGACTCTGGGATCCACAATGAGCAGTTCTTC	CASSILDSGIHNEQFF
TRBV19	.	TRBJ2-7	TGTGCCAGTAGTATAGTAGCGGACGGCTCCTACGAGCAGTACTTC	CASSIVADGSYEQYF